This passage covers 26 T cell receptor beta chains from one sample sequenced in a study of T cells in Graves' hyperthyroidism and ophthalmopathy. Amplification of TCR beta CDR3 regions used RNA as the template. An initial round of RT-PCR targeting the TCR CDR3 relied on the HTBI primer set. One entry per CDR3 protein, called by TCRdb with MiXCR from the multiplex PCR reads. The sample has 500,000 to 600,000 distinct CDR3 sequences, around 15% seen once. The material sequenced was blood. The receptors were sampled from a woman aged 18-30 years with Graves' hyperthyroidism.

This clonotype was detected only a few times. The chain links TRBV7-6 to TRBJ2-5, with D perhaps TRBD1 or TRBD2 (7 bases each). From germline, CDR1 is SGHVS and CDR2 FNYEAQ. The CDR3 has 15 residues. The V gene lost 1 base and the J gene lost 10 bases, with 19 bases spanning the gap. This CDR3 reads CASSLEGAASGDQYF. The DNA of the CDR3 is TGTGCCAGCAGCTTAGAGGGGGCCGCGAGCGGGGACCAGTACTTC.

This chain links TRBV20-1 with TRBJ2-1; possibly TRBD2 for D (5 bases). The CDR3 totals 16 residues. V was pared by 0 bases and J by 6 bases, with 18 bases between. Germline V gene lookup returns CDR1 DFQATT and CDR2 SNEGSKA (reference sequence). The CDR3 reads CSARDLGGPYFNEQFF. The DNA of the CDR3 is TGCAGTGCTAGAGATCTCGGCGGGCCCTATTTCAATGAGCAGTTCTTC.

This clonotype was picked up a small number of times. The chain links TRBV9 to TRBJ1-1; D is uncertain. The CDR3 totals 13 residues. The V gene lost 2 bases and the J gene lost 8 bases, with 13 bases spanning the gap. CDR1 is SGDLS and CDR2 is YYNGEE in the germline V gene. The chain's CDR3 is CASSVGQSGEAFF. CDR3 DNA sequence: TGTGCCAGCAGCGTCGGCCAGTCGGGGGAAGCTTTCTTT.

The V call is TRBV7-7, the J call TRBJ2-1; 8 bases line up with TRBD2. Trimming at V came to 5 bases and at J to 3 bases, leaving 6 bases not matched to a gene. The CDR3 totals 15 residues. Germline lookup yields CDR1 SSHAT and CDR2 FNYEAQ (reference sequence). CDR3 sequence (DNA): TGTGCCAGCAGCCCGGGACTAGGGCTCTACAATGAGCAGTTCTTC. This gives the protein CASSPGLGLYNEQFF.

This clonotype was recorded at least ten times. The chain couples TRBV27 to TRBJ1-1, with TRBD1 matching 8 bases. CDR1 and CDR2 (germline): MNHEY, SMNVEV (reference sequence). This CDR3 contains 13 residues. The trim removed 4 bases at V and 10 bases at J, leaving 8 bases unmatched. The CDR3 region has the DNA TGTGCCAGCAGTTCTCAACGACAGGGGAGAGCTTTCTTT. It yields the protein CASSSQRQGRAFF.

The chain couples TRBV3-1 to TRBJ2-2, with D hard to call. CDR1 and CDR2 from the germline V gene are LGHDT and YNNKEL (reference sequence). Trimming pared 6 bases from V and 6 bases from J, leaving 8 bases between. The length of the CDR3 is 12 residues. The CDR3 nucleotides read TGTGCCAGCAGACCCTTGGCCGGGGAGCTGTTTTTT. Protein sequence: CASRPLAGELFF.

This clonotype appeared a few times. J is TRBJ1-2 and V is TRBV6-2 or TRBV6-3; D call uncertain. The V gene's germline CDR1 is MNHEY and CDR2 SVGEGT. V lost 4 bases and J lost 4, with 4 bases in between. CDR3 length: 11 amino acids. Here the CDR3 reads CASSFGYGYTF. The CDR3 DNA sequence: TGTGCCAGCAGTTTTGGCTATGGCTACACCTTC.

The chain is built from TRBV27 and TRBJ2-7, with D possibly being TRBD2 (7 bases). V dropped 4 bases and J dropped 2 bases, with 21 bases sitting between them. The germline gives CDR1 MNHEY, CDR2 SMNVEV (reference sequence). The CDR3 loop spans 17 amino acids. In DNA form, the CDR3 reads TGTGCCAGCAGTTCCGTCCCGGGGGGCGGATTTACCTACGAGCAGTACTTC. Amino acids: CASSSVPGGGFTYEQYF.

This clonotype was picked up a small number of times. In nucleotides, the CDR3 is TGCAGTGCTAGAGATACACTAGCGGGGGGTGCCACCGGGGAGCTGTTTTTT. Protein: CSARDTLAGGATGELFF. The chain has TRBV20-1 and TRBJ2-2, with 12 bases identical to TRBD2. Looked up from germline, CDR1 is DFQATT and CDR2 is SNEGSKA (reference sequence). The CDR3 extends over 17 amino acids. J gave up 4 bases and V 0 bases, and 6 bases lay outside the gene matches.

This clonotype was detected a few times. This rearrangement joins TRBV20-1 to TRBJ2-7; 9 positions agree with TRBD2. CDR3 size: 14 residues. J lost 2 bases, V lost 6 bases, and 8 bases had no gene match. Germline V gene sequence: CDR1 DFQATT, CDR2 SNEGSKA (reference sequence). Here the CDR3 reads CSAQRGASPYEQYF. The CDR3, as DNA: TGCAGTGCCCAGCGGGGGGCCTCGCCCTACGAGCAGTACTTC.

This clonotype was seen a few times. The V and J genes are TRBV4-1 and TRBJ1-1; the match to TRBD1 covers 12 bases. The CDR3 is 20 residues long. The germline gives CDR1 MGHRA, CDR2 YSYEKL. The trim removed 4 bases at V and 0 bases at J, leaving 15 bases unmatched. The CDR3 reads CASSPRPRDRGRGLNTEAFF. The CDR3 DNA reads as TGCGCCAGCAGCCCCCGACCCCGGGACAGGGGGCGCGGTTTGAACACTGAAGCTTTCTTT.

This clonotype has at least ten counts. J is TRBJ2-7 and V is TRBV2, with D possibly TRBD1 on 6 matching bases. The germline V gene encodes CDR1 SNHLY and CDR2 FYNNEI. V shed 11 bases and J shed 2 bases, with 13 bases lying between them. This CDR3 is built from 12 residues. CDR3 nucleotide sequence: TGTGCCGTCCGGGACAAGACCTACGAGCAGTACTTC. Protein: CAVRDKTYEQYF.

This clonotype was detected many times. V gene TRBV28 combines with J gene TRBJ1-1; the match to TRBD1 covers 7 bases. CDR3 length: 19 amino acids. Trimming removed 6 bases from V and 1 base from J; junction bases left unmatched: 20. Germline assignment: CDR1 MDHEN and CDR2 SYDVKM. CDR3 nucleotide sequence: TGTGCCAGCAGCTCCATGGTAGTTACAGGGGCCACCGGGAACACTGAAGCTTTCTTT. It yields the protein CASSSMVVTGATGNTEAFF.

Remarks on this clonotype: Being one base from a much bigger clone, this may be a read error. The chain couples TRBV20-1 to TRBJ2-7; possibly TRBD2 for D (5 bases). Trimming stripped 6 bases from V and 0 bases from J, with 12 bases between. The CDR3 consists of 13 residues. CDR1 DFQATT and CDR2 SNEGSKA come from the germline V gene (reference sequence). CDR3 nucleotide sequence: TGCAGTGCAGACTTAGGGAGCTCCTACGAGCAGTACTTC. Its protein product is CSADLGSSYEQYF.

Comment on this clonotype: A much more abundant neighbour one base away suggests this may be a read error. This chain connects TRBV27 to TRBJ1-5; D gene ambiguous. With 2 bases removed from V and 3 bases from J, the gap between germline ends came to 20 bases. The CDR3 contains 18 residues. CDR1 and CDR2 (germline): MNHEY, SMNVEV (reference sequence). CDR3: CASSLSGMQTRLNQPQHF. The CDR3 DNA reads as TGTGCCAGCAGTTTAAGTGGGATGCAAACGAGACTCAATCAGCCCCAGCATTTT.

This clonotype was detected ten times or more. The chain recombines TRBV7-9 with TRBJ2-3; tentatively, D is TRBD2 (6 bases). Trimming stripped 5 bases from V and 0 bases from J, with 12 bases between. In germline, CDR1 is SEHNR, CDR2 FQNEAQ (reference sequence). The CDR3 covers 15 residues. The CDR3 sequence is CASSIRLGSTDTQYF. As DNA, the CDR3 is TGTGCCAGCAGCATAAGACTAGGGAGCACAGATACGCAGTATTTT.

This clonotype was seen only a few times. The rearrangement joins TRBV15 to TRBJ2-2, with TRBD2 matching 11 bases. The CDR3 contains 18 residues. The germline gives CDR1 LNHNV, CDR2 YYDKDF (reference sequence). Trimming took 0 bases from V and 3 from J; bases not matched to a gene: 6. In nucleotides, the CDR3 is TGTGCCACCAGCAGAGATTCGATGACTAGCGGGGACACCGGGGAGCTGTTTTTT. Translating gives CATSRDSMTSGDTGELFF.

V is TRBV7-9 and J is TRBJ2-2; no definite D call. This CDR3 contains 16 residues. Germline V gene sequence: CDR1 SEHNR, CDR2 FQNEAQ (reference sequence). Deletions cut 5 bases from V and 6 bases from J, with 19 bases between. In DNA, the CDR3 is TGTGCCAGCAGCCCAAGACGTGGAACCACCCCCGGGGAGCTGTTTTTT. This sequence encodes CASSPRRGTTPGELFF.

This clonotype has just a few counts. The chain carries TRBV20-1 and TRBJ2-1, with TRBD2 matching over 13 bases. This CDR3 contains 16 residues. Germline CDR1 reads DFQATT; CDR2 reads SNEGSKA (reference sequence). The V segment lost 6 bases and the J segment 9 bases; nucleotides outside the gene matches: 14. CDR3 DNA: TGCAGTGCACCGGACGTCCCGGGACTAGCGGGAACTGAGCAGTTCTTC. This sequence encodes CSAPDVPGLAGTEQFF.

The gene calls are TRBV14 and TRBJ1-3; D remains unclear. V dropped 4 bases and J dropped 3 bases, with 10 bases sitting between them. Germline-derived CDR1 and CDR2 are SGHDN and FVKESK. The CDR3 spans 14 residues. CDR3 nucleotide sequence: TGTGCCAGCAGCCCAGACGGGTTTGGAAACACCATATATTTT. Its translation is CASSPDGFGNTIYF.

This clonotype was seen a handful of times. V gene TRBV5-1 combines with J gene TRBJ1-1, with TRBD1 identical over 7 bases. The CDR3 is 15 residues long. V gave up 4 bases and J gave up 4 bases; unmatched junction bases: 10. The germline gives CDR1 SGHRS, CDR2 YFSETQ. CDR3 DNA sequence: TGCGCCAGCAGCCGTGAGACAGGGTTTGTCACTGAAGCTTTCTTT. It yields the protein CASSRETGFVTEAFF.

Only a few counts were recorded for this clonotype. The chain is built from TRBV24-1 and TRBJ1-2; TRBD1 aligns across 9 bases. The ends lost 4 bases at V and 8 bases at J; junction bases unmatched: 4. The CDR3 extends over 13 amino acids. Germline CDR1 is KGHDR and CDR2 is SFDVKD. CDR3 in DNA: TGTGCCACCAGTGAGAACAGGGGGCGCGGCTACACCTTC. Its translation: CATSENRGRGYTF.

In regard to this clonotype: A much larger clone differs from this one at a single base, so this may be a read error. The chain employs TRBV7-2 and TRBJ1-3; D is possibly TRBD1 (6 bases). Per the germline V gene, CDR1 is SGHTA and CDR2 is FQGNSA. CDR3 length equals 15 residues. The CDR3 is CVSSLSAGGANTIYF. CDR3 in DNA: TGTGTCAGCAGCTTATCGGCGGGGGGGGCGAACACCATATATTTT.

Ten or more counts support this clonotype. The chain joins TRBV28 to TRBJ2-7, with 9 bases fitting TRBD2. The CDR3 covers 15 residues. Losses at the gene ends were 5 bases for V and 5 bases for J; bases not matched to a gene: 10. Germline CDR1 is MDHEN and CDR2 is SYDVKM. For the CDR3, the DNA is TGTGCCAGCAGTCCCATGGGGACTAGCCGCCACGAGCAGTACTTC. This codes for CASSPMGTSRHEQYF.

This clonotype appeared a few times. This sequence joins TRBV3-1 and TRBJ2-5, with 12 bases that match TRBD1. J was trimmed by 5 bases and V by 4 bases; bases with no gene match: 5. Germline CDR1 and CDR2: LGHDT and YNNKEL (reference sequence). The CDR3 sequence is 15 residues long. CDR3 nucleotide sequence: TGTGCCAGCAGCCCGGGGACAGGGGGCTTCGAGACCCAGTACTTC. Translation gives CASSPGTGGFETQYF.

This clonotype came up many times. The genes are TRBV2 and TRBJ2-1; D might be TRBD2 (5 bases). V was clipped by 5 bases and J by 0 bases, with 14 bases between them. Germline CDR1 is SNHLY and CDR2 is FYNNEI. This CDR3 contains 16 residues. The CDR3, as DNA: TGTGCCAGCAGTCGGCCCTTACGGGGCTCCTACAATGAGCAGTTCTTC. Protein product: CASSRPLRGSYNEQFF.